These 18 T cell receptor beta chains share one sample of origin, sequenced in a study of T cells in Graves' hyperthyroidism and ophthalmopathy. Amplified TCR beta CDR3 regions derived from RNA transcripts. A first-round RT-PCR of the TCR CDR3 used the HTBI primer set. Each CDR3 protein is one row after TCRdb ran MiXCR on the multiplex PCR reads. The sample lists hundreds of thousands of distinct CDR3 sequences, less than 45% occurring once. The sequenced sample consisted of peripheral blood or thyroid tissue (not recorded which). The receptors shown here come from an adult man with Graves' disease, either hyperthyroidism or ophthalmopathy (not recorded which).

Concerning this clonotype itself: One end of the junction varies from germline; a read error may be responsible. V usage is TRBV2 and J usage is TRBJ1-3; 11 nucleotides line up with TRBD1. Germline-derived CDR1 and CDR2 are SNHLY and FYNNEI. CDR3 size: 16 residues. CDR3 sequence (DNA): TGTGCCATCAGTGAGTCGGACAGGGGGCATGGAAACACCATATATTTT. Translated, it gives CAISESDRGHGNTIYF.

In this sample, this clonotype turned up a few times. The genes are TRBV19 and TRBJ1-1; 7 bases align to TRBD1. The junction had 5 bases not matched to a gene; V was cut back by 6 bases and J by 4 bases. The CDR3 spans 13 residues. Germline lookup yields CDR1 LNHDA and CDR2 SQIVND (reference sequence). The CDR3: CASRTGYATEAFF. CDR3 sequence (DNA): TGTGCCAGTAGGACAGGGTACGCCACTGAAGCTTTCTTT.

This clonotype was counted between two and nine times. The chain recombines TRBV7-2 with TRBJ2-7; TRBD1 matches 9 bases. The CDR3 contains 15 residues. Germline CDR1 SGHTA, CDR2 FQGNSA. V lost 5 bases, J lost 3 bases, and 8 bases stayed unmatched. CDR3 protein: CASSLTRDRVYEQYF. The CDR3 DNA sequence: TGTGCCAGCAGCCTCACCCGGGACAGGGTCTACGAGCAGTACTTC. Full variable domain (rest looked up from reference TRBV7-2 and TRBJ2-7): GAGVSQSPSNKVTEKGKDVELRCDPISGHTALYWYRQSLGQGLEFLIYFQGNSAPDKSGLPSDRFSAERTGGSVSTLTIQRTQQEDSAVYLCASSLTRDRVYEQYFGPGTRLTVT.

The chain combines TRBV29-1 with TRBJ1-2; 10 bases align to TRBD1. The germline CDR1 and CDR2 sequences are SQVTM and ANQGSEA. The CDR3 is 13 residues long. J gave up 5 bases and V 4 bases, and 4 bases lay outside the gene matches. The CDR3: CSVVRTGGYGYTF. CDR3 bases: TGCAGCGTTGTCCGGACAGGGGGTTATGGCTACACCTTC.

V usage is TRBV5-1 and J usage is TRBJ2-5, with 14 nucleotides matching TRBD2. The CDR3 spans 18 residues. V was clipped by 4 bases and J by 3 bases; unmatched bases: 11. The germline V gene has CDR1 SGHRS and CDR2 YFSETQ. Here the CDR3 reads CASSMGLAGEPTKETQYF. For the CDR3, the DNA is TGCGCCAGCAGCATGGGACTAGCGGGGGAACCGACCAAAGAGACCCAGTACTTC.

This clonotype was seen only a few times. The genes are TRBV5-4 and TRBJ2-5; the D is unclear. Germline CDR1 is SGHNT and CDR2 is YYREEE (reference sequence). With 7 bases removed from V and 0 bases from J, the gap between germline ends came to 16 bases. CDR3 size: 15 residues. The CDR3 DNA reads as TGTGCCAGCTCACCGCAAAACGGGTACCAAGAGACCCAGTACTTC. Translated, it gives CASSPQNGYQETQYF. The whole variable domain, remainder taken from reference TRBV5-4 and TRBJ2-5, is ETGVTQSPTHLIKTRGQQVTLRCSSQSGHNTVSWYQQALGQGPQFIFQYYREEENGRGNFPPRFSGLQFPNYSSELNVNALELDDSALYLCASSPQNGYQETQYFGPGTRLLVL.

This chain's CDR3 is CASSLVPGGRTEAFF. Written as DNA, the CDR3 is TGTGCCAGCAGTCTTGTCCCAGGGGGAAGGACTGAAGCTTTCTTT. V usage is TRBV6-1 and J usage is TRBJ1-1; 7 nucleotides agree with TRBD1. With 5 bases clipped from V and 5 bases from J, the junction kept 11 bases outside the gene matches. The CDR3 spans 15 residues. The germline CDR1 and CDR2 sequences are MNHNS and SASEGT.

A word on this clonotype: The junction differs from germline at one of its ends, possibly a read error. This chain joins TRBV5-1 and TRBJ2-7; unclear D gene. This CDR3 is built from 8 residues. Germline V gene sequence: CDR1 SGHRS, CDR2 YFSETQ. In DNA, the CDR3 is TGTGCCGCCTACGAGCAGTACTTC. Its translation is CAAYEQYF.

The V gene is TRBV4-1, the J gene TRBJ1-6; 7 bases align to TRBD1. Germline loops: CDR1 MGHRA, CDR2 YSYEKL. There are 16 residues in the CDR3. Trimming took 1 base from V and 7 from J; bases not matched to a gene: 7. In DNA, the CDR3 is TGCGCCAGCAGCCAAGGTGCAGGGACAGTGAATTCACCCCTCCACTTT. Its protein product is CASSQGAGTVNSPLHF.

The sample holds a few counts of this clonotype. The chain carries TRBV25-1 and TRBJ1-1; the match to TRBD1 covers 10 bases. The V segment lost 7 bases and the J segment 9 bases; nucleotides outside the gene matches: 14. CDR1 is MGHDK, CDR2 SYGVNS, per germline. The CDR3 consists of 15 residues. Written as DNA, the CDR3 is TGTGCCAGCATGGTCCGAGGGACAGGGGCCCGGAAAGCTTTCTTT. It is translated as CASMVRGTGARKAFF. The whole variable domain, filled in from reference TRBV25-1 and TRBJ1-1, reads EADIYQTPRYLVIGTGKKITLECSQTMGHDKMYWYQQDPGMELHLIHYSYGVNSTEKGDLSSESTVSRIRTEHFPLTLESARPSHTSQYLCASMVRGTGARKAFFGQGTRLTVV.

The chain links TRBV7-2 to TRBJ1-3; D is perhaps TRBD1 (6 bases). V shed 5 bases and J shed 2 bases, with 19 bases lying between them. CDR3 size: 17 residues. Germline assignment: CDR1 SGHTA and CDR2 FQGNSA. CDR3 in DNA: TGTGCCAGCAGCGCCGGAGGGGGGGCGCGTGCTGGAAACACCATATATTTT. It translates to CASSAGGGARAGNTIYF. Full variable domain (rest looked up from reference TRBV7-2 and TRBJ1-3): GAGVSQSPSNKVTEKGKDVELRCDPISGHTALYWYRQSLGQGLEFLIYFQGNSAPDKSGLPSDRFSAERTGGSVSTLTIQRTQQEDSAVYLCASSAGGGARAGNTIYFGEGSWLTVV.

This clonotype came up a few times. This chain links TRBV19 with TRBJ1-5; 7 nucleotides line up with TRBD1. CDR3 length: 15 amino acids. The junction had 4 bases not matched to a gene; V was cut back by 4 bases and J by 1 base. Germline CDR1 and CDR2: LNHDA and SQIVND (reference sequence). The DNA for the CDR3 is TGTGCCAGTAGTACCCTGACAGGGAGCAATCAGCCCCAGCATTTT. Its translation is CASSTLTGSNQPQHF.

At least ten counts were recorded for this clonotype. The chain links TRBV29-1 to TRBJ2-5; possible D gene TRBD2, 6 bases. V lost 7 bases and J lost 4, with 10 bases in between. Germline loops: CDR1 SQVTM, CDR2 ANQGSEA. The CDR3 length is 11 residues. CDR3 bases: TGCAGCGGGGGGGTGGGAGAGACCCAGTACTTC. Amino acid sequence: CSGGVGETQYF.

This clonotype was detected many times. The rearrangement links TRBV25-1 to TRBJ2-5, with 9 bases that match TRBD2. Trimming removed 2 bases from V and 4 bases from J; junction bases left unmatched: 11. Germline loops: CDR1 MGHDK, CDR2 SYGVNS. The CDR3 contains 17 residues. The CDR3 DNA follows: TGTGCCAGCAGTGAAGCGGGAGGTAGCGGGGGAGGAGAGACCCAGTACTTC. This sequence encodes CASSEAGGSGGGETQYF.

This clonotype has a count of ten or more. V is TRBV6-6 and J is TRBJ2-7, with 7 bases lining up with TRBD2. This CDR3 comprises 12 residues. Germline V gene lookup returns CDR1 MNHNY and CDR2 SVGAGI (reference sequence). The V gene end was trimmed by 5 bases and the J gene end by 6 bases; junction bases not matched to a gene: 4. The CDR3 DNA is TGTGCCAGCAGTCCACTAGCGTCCGAGCAGTACTTC. Translation: CASSPLASEQYF.

This clonotype was counted ten times or more. J is TRBJ1-6 and V is TRBV9; D is unresolved. The CDR3 is made up of 15 amino acids. Germline V gene lookup returns CDR1 SGDLS and CDR2 YYNGEE. The V end lost 3 bases, the J end lost 6 bases, and 13 bases lay between the germline ends. The chain's CDR3 is CASSGHVPANSPLHF. The CDR3 DNA reads as TGTGCCAGCAGCGGGCATGTGCCAGCTAATTCACCCCTCCACTTT.

This chain uses TRBV9 with TRBJ1-1; D remains unclear. This CDR3 spans 13 amino acids. Trimming took 4 bases from V and 3 from J, leaving 10 bases between them. In germline, CDR1 is SGDLS, CDR2 YYNGEE. The CDR3 reads CASSPPSDTEAFF. The CDR3 nucleotides are TGTGCCAGCAGCCCTCCGTCCGACACTGAAGCTTTCTTT.

This clonotype was picked up many times. V is TRBV7-8 and J is TRBJ1-1; 7 positions agree with TRBD1. This CDR3 has 14 amino acids. Looked up from germline, CDR1 is SGHVS and CDR2 is FQNEAQ. V trimming: 5 bases; J trimming: 1 base; junction bases outside the gene matches: 4. The CDR3 bases are TGTGCCAGCAGCCCAGGACAGGCGAACACTGAAGCTTTCTTT. Its protein is CASSPGQANTEAFF.